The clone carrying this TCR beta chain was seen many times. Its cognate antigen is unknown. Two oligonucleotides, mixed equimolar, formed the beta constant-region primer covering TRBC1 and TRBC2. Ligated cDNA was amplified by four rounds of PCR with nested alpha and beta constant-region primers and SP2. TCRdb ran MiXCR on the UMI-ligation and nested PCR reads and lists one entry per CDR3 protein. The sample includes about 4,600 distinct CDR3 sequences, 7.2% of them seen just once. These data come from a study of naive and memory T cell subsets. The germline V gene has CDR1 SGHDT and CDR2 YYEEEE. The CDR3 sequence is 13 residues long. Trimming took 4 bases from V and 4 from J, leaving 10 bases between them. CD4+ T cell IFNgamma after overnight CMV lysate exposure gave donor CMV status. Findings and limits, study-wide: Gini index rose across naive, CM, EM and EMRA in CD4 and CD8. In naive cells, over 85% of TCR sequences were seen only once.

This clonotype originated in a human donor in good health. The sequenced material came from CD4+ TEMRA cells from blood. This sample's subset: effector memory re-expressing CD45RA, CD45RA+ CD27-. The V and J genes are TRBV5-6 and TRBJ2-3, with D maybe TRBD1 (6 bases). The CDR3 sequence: CASSPGTPDTQYF. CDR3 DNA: TGTGCCAGCAGCCCGGGGACACCAGATACGCAGTATTTT.